The 6 T cell receptor beta chains reported below all come from one sample, sequenced in a study of blood T cell repertoires in COVID-19. Repertoires were generated with immunoSEQ multiplex PCR, while TCRdb's copy carries only in-frame clones and drops some. The sample includes approximately 250,000 clones, over 75% of them seen just once. The specimen was peripheral blood. These receptors were collected from a human donor in a cohort sampled during active COVID-19.

The V gene is TRBV28, the J gene TRBJ2-6, with D possibly matching TRBD1 (6 bases). Germline lookup yields CDR1 MDHEN and CDR2 SYDVKM. The CDR3 contains 18 residues. The germline V and J ends were trimmed by 1 base and 3 bases, with 16 bases remaining between them. CDR3 in amino acids: CASSLFGRGLGGANVLTF. The CDR3 DNA is TGTGCCAGCAGTTTATTCGGCAGGGGCTTAGGTGGGGCCAACGTCCTGACTTTC. The complete variable domain, with remaining parts taken from reference TRBV28 and TRBJ2-6, reads DVKVTQSSRYLVKRTGEKVFLECVQDMDHENMFWYRQDPGLGLRLIYFSYDVKMKEKGDIPEGYSVSREKKERFSLILESASTNQTSMYLCASSLFGRGLGGANVLTFGAGSRLTVL.

V and J are TRBV27 and TRBJ2-3, with TRBD2 matching over 11 bases. In germline, CDR1 is MNHEY, CDR2 SMNVEV (reference sequence). V shed 5 bases, J shed 5 bases, and the junction held 12 bases outside the gene matches. CDR3 length: 17 amino acids. CDR3 loop: CASSHPSLAGVVDTQYF. The CDR3 coding sequence is TGTGCCAGCAGTCACCCCTCACTAGCGGGAGTAGTAGATACGCAGTATTTT.

V and J are TRBV6-2 or TRBV6-3 and TRBJ2-1; 13 nucleotides line up with TRBD2. The germline V gene encodes CDR1 MNHEY and CDR2 SVGEGT. This CDR3 contains 18 residues. V trimming: 4 bases; J trimming: 4 bases; junction bases outside the gene matches: 10. Written as DNA, the CDR3 is TGTGCCAGCAGTTCCCCGCGACTAGCGGGGGGACCTTACAATGAGCAGTTCTTC. Translating gives CASSSPRLAGGPYNEQFF.

The chain couples TRBV6-1 to TRBJ2-3; perhaps TRBD2 as D (6 bases). The ends were cut back, 0 bases at V and 3 bases at J, with 10 bases in the middle. CDR1 is MNHNS, CDR2 SASEGT, per germline. This CDR3 has 15 residues. The CDR3 reads CASSEARGRTDTQYF. For the CDR3, the DNA is TGTGCCAGCAGTGAAGCACGAGGGAGGACAGATACGCAGTATTTT.

This sequence joins TRBV18 and TRBJ1-1; 8 nucleotides line up with TRBD1. Per germline, CDR1 KGHSH and CDR2 LQKENI. V trimming: 3 bases; J trimming: 8 bases; junction bases outside the gene matches: 11. This CDR3 is 15 amino acids long. The DNA of the CDR3 is TGTGCCAGCTCACCCCCTACCGCGACAGGGGCAGAAGCTTTCTTT. Translation: CASSPPTATGAEAFF. Drawing the rest from reference TRBV18 and TRBJ1-1, the complete variable domain is NAGVMQNPRHLVRRRGQEARLRCSPMKGHSHVYWYRQLPEEGLKFMVYLQKENIIDESGMPKERFSAEFPKEGPSILRIQQVVRGDSAAYFCASSPPTATGAEAFFGQGTRLTVV.

This chain links TRBV5-5 with TRBJ2-7; D is unclear. Germline lookup yields CDR1 SGHKS and CDR2 YYEKEE (reference sequence). V was cut by 1 base and J by 3 bases, with 11 bases left in between. The CDR3 is 14 residues long. The CDR3 DNA follows: TGTGCCAGCAGCTTGTCAGGAAGGTTCTACGAGCAGTACTTC. This gives the protein CASSLSGRFYEQYF. Drawing the rest from reference TRBV5-5 and TRBJ2-7, the complete variable domain is DAGVTQSPTHLIKTRGQQVTLRCSPISGHKSVSWYQQVLGQGPQFIFQYYEKEERGRGNFPDRFSARQFPNYSSELNVNALLLGDSALYLCASSLSGRFYEQYFGPGTRLTVT.